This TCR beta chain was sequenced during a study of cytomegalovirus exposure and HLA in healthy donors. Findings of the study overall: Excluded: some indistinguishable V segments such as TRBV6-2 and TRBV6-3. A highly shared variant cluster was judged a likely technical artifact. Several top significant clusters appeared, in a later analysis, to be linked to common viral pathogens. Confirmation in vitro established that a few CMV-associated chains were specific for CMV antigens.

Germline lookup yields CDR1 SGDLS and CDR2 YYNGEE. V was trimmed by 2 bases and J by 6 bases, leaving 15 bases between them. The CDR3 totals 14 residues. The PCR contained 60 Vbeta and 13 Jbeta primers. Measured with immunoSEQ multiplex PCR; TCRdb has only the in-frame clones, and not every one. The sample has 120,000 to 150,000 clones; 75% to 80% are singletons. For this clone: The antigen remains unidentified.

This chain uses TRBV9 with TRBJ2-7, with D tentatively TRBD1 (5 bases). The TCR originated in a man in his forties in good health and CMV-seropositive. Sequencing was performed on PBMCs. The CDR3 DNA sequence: TGTGCCAGCAGCGTTAGAGACAGCCCGGGCGAGCAGTACTTC. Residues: CASSVRDSPGEQYF.